The 28 T cell receptor beta chains listed next were all sequenced from one sample in a study of CD8+ T cells in alopecia areata listed by TCRdb under 2018. The time point tag for this specimen amounts to: more than three weeks on oral tofacitinib. Reading the label with the study, this specimen's treatment or condition is: oral pan-JAK inhibitor, 5-10 mg twice daily. From alopecia areata patients, peripheral blood was collected along with lesional scalp punch biopsies. The method behind the library was the immunoSEQ multiplex PCR assay. For TCR sequencing, RNA was extracted from every sample and reverse transcribed into cDNA to serve as template. This is the immuneACCESS table as TCRdb keeps it, with only in-frame sequences that have V and J called. A part of the clones is gone; compared with another copy, unresolved V genes explain less than half, and the rest is unexplained. Within this sample are fewer than 5,500 clones, with around 63% of them counted one time only. About an eighth of the sample is held by the ten biggest clonotypes.

The sequenced sample was skin, obtained at week 4, from a patient treated with tofacitinib. The receptors come from a human donor with alopecia areata.

This clone rates as large. The chain joins TRBV5-1 to TRBJ2-2; the match to TRBD2 covers 11 bases. Germline values: CDR1 SGHRS, CDR2 YFSETQ. Unmatched junction bases numbered 3, after V lost 4 bases and J lost 4 bases. This CDR3 has 15 residues. CDR3 region: CASSRTSGSTGELFF. The CDR3 nucleotides are TGCGCCAGCAGCAGAACTAGCGGGAGCACCGGGGAGCTGTTTTTT.

This chain connects TRBV30 to TRBJ2-1; D call uncertain. Germline CDR1 and CDR2: GTSNPN and SVGIG (reference sequence). V lost 1 base and J 7 bases, leaving 8 bases between the germline ends. CDR3 size: 12 residues. CDR3 coding DNA: TGTGCCTGGAGTGCAGCGTTGAATGAGCAGTTCTTC. This translates into CAWSAALNEQFF.

This clone was found once. This sequence joins TRBV5-1 and TRBJ1-2, with D maybe TRBD1 (5 bases). CDR1 SGHRS and CDR2 YFSETQ come from the germline V gene. V lost 3 bases and J 7 bases, leaving 13 bases between the germline ends. The CDR3 is made up of 13 amino acids. CDR3 region: CASSSQGSGGYTF. CDR3 DNA sequence: TGCGCCAGCAGCTCTCAGGGTTCGGGTGGCTACACCTTC. Combining the CDR3 with reference TRBV5-1 and TRBJ1-2 gives the whole variable domain KAGVTQTPRYLIKTRGQQVTLSCSPISGHRSVSWYQQTPGQGLQFLFEYFSETQRNKGNFPGRFSGRQFSNSRSEMNVSTLELGDSALYLCASSSQGSGGYTFGSGTRLTVV.

V usage is TRBV4-2 and J usage is TRBJ2-1, with 8 bases matching TRBD2. Germline V gene sequence: CDR1 LGHNA, CDR2 YNFKEQ. This CDR3 contains 17 residues. V lost 2 bases to trimming and J lost 7 bases; unmatched junction nucleotides: 13. CDR3 loop: CASSQTSGLGQKNEQFF. As DNA, the CDR3 is TGTGCCAGCAGCCAAACATCGGGACTAGGGCAGAAAAATGAGCAGTTCTTC.

The chain employs TRBV5-1 and TRBJ1-1; tentative D call: TRBD1 (5 bases). The V end was cut by 0 bases, the J end by 0 bases, with 9 bases between. The CDR3 is 15 amino acids. Germline CDR1 reads SGHRS; CDR2 reads YFSETQ. The chain's CDR3 is CASSLAGKMNTEAFF. Here the CDR3 DNA reads TGCGCCAGCAGCTTGGCAGGGAAGATGAACACTGAAGCTTTCTTT.

Concerning this clone: Other DNA sequences in the same sample also yield this CDR3. The chain uses TRBV4-1 and TRBJ2-7; the D gene could be TRBD1 or TRBD2 (6 bases each). Germline-derived CDR1 and CDR2 are MGHRA and YSYEKL. The V end lost 0 bases, the J end lost 5 bases, and 14 bases lay between the germline ends. CDR3 length: 15 residues. As DNA, the CDR3 is TGCGCCAGCAGCCAAGAAGGAGGAGGGGGAAACGAGCAGTACTTC. This translates into CASSQEGGGGNEQYF.

With respect to this clone: A read error may produce the germline difference seen at one junction end. This CDR3 is also generated by other DNA sequences in the sample. The chain is built from TRBV7-2 and TRBJ2-3; D might be TRBD1 or TRBD2, each matching 5 bases. The CDR3 has 19 residues. CDR1 SGHTA and CDR2 FQGNSA come from the germline V gene. This CDR3 is CASSPPPTFPGPLTDTQYF. The DNA for the CDR3 is TGTGCCAGCAGCCCGCCACCTACTTTTCCGGGACCCCTCACAGATACGCAGTACTTT. The full variable domain, completed using reference TRBV7-2 and TRBJ2-3, is GAGVSQSPSNKVTEKGKDVELRCDPISGHTALYWYRQSLGQGLEFLIYFQGNSAPDKSGLPSDRFSAERTGGSVSTLTIQRTQQEDSAVYLCASSPPPTFPGPLTDTQYFGPGTRLTVL.

The chain has TRBV7-6 and TRBJ2-1; 7 bases fit TRBD2. CDR1 is SGHVS, CDR2 FNYEAQ, per germline. Trimming at V came to 6 bases and at J to 10 bases, leaving 9 bases not matched to a gene. The CDR3 is made up of 13 amino acids. This chain's CDR3 is CASSSTSWAEQFF. DNA for the CDR3: TGTGCCAGCAGTTCGACTAGCTGGGCGGAGCAGTTCTTC. Combining the CDR3 with reference TRBV7-6 and TRBJ2-1 gives the whole variable domain GAGVSQSPRYKVTKRGQDVALRCDPISGHVSLYWYRQALGQGPEFLTYFNYEAQQDKSGLPNDRFSAERPEGSISTLTIQRTEQRDSAMYRCASSSTSWAEQFFGPGTRLTVL.

The chain combines TRBV6-5 with TRBJ2-7; TRBD1 might be the D (6 bases). V was pared by 6 bases and J by 3 bases, with 15 bases between. This CDR3 spans 14 amino acids. Per germline, CDR1 MNHEY and CDR2 SVGAGI. CDR3 bases: TGTGCCAGCAGACTAGGACAGCTGTTCTACGAGCAGTACTTC. Protein: CASRLGQLFYEQYF.

This clone turned up a few times. The chain recombines TRBV7-9 with TRBJ2-3; D remains unclear. The V and J ends lost 5 bases and 5 bases respectively, with 11 bases between them. The CDR3 is made up of 13 amino acids. The germline CDR1 and CDR2 sequences are SEHNR and FQNEAQ (reference sequence). CDR3 nucleotides: TGTGCCAGCAGCCCACCGAAACAAGATACGCAGTATTTT. It yields the protein CASSPPKQDTQYF.

The genes are TRBV27 and TRBJ1-5; weak D call: TRBD1 (5 bases). Trimming cost V 1 base and J 3 bases, with 10 bases left between them. Germline CDR1 is MNHEY and CDR2 is SMNVEV (reference sequence). The CDR3 totals 15 residues. The CDR3 loop reads CASSLWGRSNQPQHF. DNA for the CDR3: TGTGCCAGCAGTTTATGGGGGAGATCCAATCAGCCCCAGCATTTT.

The chain is built from TRBV27 and TRBJ2-7; D not resolved. Trimming took off 2 bases at V and 5 bases at J, with 16 bases between the two ends. Germline-derived CDR1 and CDR2 are MNHEY and SMNVEV (reference sequence). The CDR3 length is 15 residues. DNA of the CDR3: TGTGCCAGCAGTTTAAGGGCCCAGCACCCCAACGAGCAGTACTTC. Its protein product is CASSLRAQHPNEQYF.

Only one count was recorded for this clone. The chain combines TRBV4-1 with TRBJ2-2, with D uncertain. Trimming cost V 1 base and J 6 bases, with 15 bases left between them. This CDR3 comprises 16 residues. The V gene's germline CDR1 is MGHRA and CDR2 YSYEKL. As DNA, the CDR3 is TGCGCCAGCAGCCAAGTTGACATGGGGATCGCCGGGGAGCTGTTTTTT. Amino acids: CASSQVDMGIAGELFF.

The rearrangement joins TRBV5-1 to TRBJ2-3; D is unclear. The V gene lost 2 bases and the J gene lost 5 bases, with 9 bases spanning the gap. The CDR3 has 13 residues. The germline V gene has CDR1 SGHRS and CDR2 YFSETQ. CDR3: CASSLRTGDTQYF. CDR3 bases: TGCGCCAGCAGCTTACGGACGGGAGATACGCAGTATTTT.

The V and J genes are TRBV5-1 and TRBJ2-3; D assignment may be TRBD1 or TRBD2 (5 bases each). V lost 4 bases, J lost 3 bases, and 18 bases lay in between. Germline V gene lookup returns CDR1 SGHRS and CDR2 YFSETQ. This CDR3 contains 16 residues. The CDR3 DNA sequence: TGCGCCAGCAGCACCCGGGACCCCAGGTGGACAGATACGCAGTATTTT. Protein product: CASSTRDPRWTDTQYF. Full variable domain (remainder filled in from reference TRBV5-1 and TRBJ2-3): KAGVTQTPRYLIKTRGQQVTLSCSPISGHRSVSWYQQTPGQGLQFLFEYFSETQRNKGNFPGRFSGRQFSNSRSEMNVSTLELGDSALYLCASSTRDPRWTDTQYFGPGTRLTVL.

This clone was recorded only once. The CDR3 is CASSRDRERETQYF. CDR3 in DNA: TGCGCCAGCAGCAGGGACAGGGAAAGGGAGACCCAGTACTTC. This sequence joins TRBV5-1 and TRBJ2-5; 9 bases match TRBD1. There are 14 residues in the CDR3. CDR1 and CDR2 from the germline V gene are SGHRS and YFSETQ. The V and J ends lost 4 bases and 5 bases, in that order; junction bases with no gene match: 6.

This rearrangement joins TRBV6-6 to TRBJ1-3; no clear D gene. The CDR3 consists of 15 residues. Per germline, CDR1 MNHNY and CDR2 SVGAGI (reference sequence). The ends were cut back, 6 bases at V and 0 bases at J, with 12 bases in the middle. DNA for the CDR3: TGTGCCAGCAGGGGCGGAGGCAACTCTGGAAACACCATATATTTT. It translates to CASRGGGNSGNTIYF.

The rearrangement joins TRBV23-1 to TRBJ2-1, with D possibly TRBD1 on 6 matching bases. TRBV23-1 counts as an open reading frame of uncertain function. Trimming cost V 8 bases and J 0 bases, with 17 bases left between them. This CDR3 comprises 16 residues. This chain's CDR3 is CASGYRDTRSYNEQFF. The CDR3 DNA sequence: TGCGCCAGCGGATACCGGGACACCCGCTCCTACAATGAGCAGTTCTTC.

This clone qualifies as large. The chain is built from TRBV7-3 and TRBJ2-3; unclear D gene. The CDR3 loop spans 12 amino acids. From germline, CDR1 is SGHTA and CDR2 FQGTGA. Trimming took 2 bases from V and 8 from J, leaving 8 bases between them. The CDR3, as DNA: TGTGCCAGCAGCTTAGGCGGATCTACGCAGTATTTT. Its protein product is CASSLGGSTQYF.

V and J are TRBV6-5 and TRBJ2-1; 8 bases are shared with TRBD1. This CDR3 has 15 residues. V lost 10 bases and J lost 2; bases outside the gene matches: 10. The germline V gene encodes CDR1 MNHEY and CDR2 SVGAGI. The CDR3 DNA is TGTGCCACCCGCATCGGACAGGGAGCCTACAATGAGCAGTTCTTC. Translation gives CATRIGQGAYNEQFF.

The chain recombines TRBV29-1 with TRBJ2-7, with D maybe TRBD1 (6 bases). Germline V gene lookup returns CDR1 SQVTM and CDR2 ANQGSEA. CDR3 length: 13 amino acids. V was trimmed by 3 bases and J by 6 bases, leaving 15 bases between them. CDR3 sequence reads: CSVDGAGVGEQYF. The CDR3 bases are TGCAGCGTTGACGGGGCAGGGGTGGGCGAGCAGTACTTC.

V usage is TRBV5-1 and J usage is TRBJ2-7; no clear D. There are 13 residues in the CDR3. Germline V gene sequence: CDR1 SGHRS, CDR2 YFSETQ. The V end was cut by 4 bases, the J end by 4 bases, with 12 bases between. Written as DNA, the CDR3 is TGCGCCAGCAGCCTGGACGGAGAGTACGAGCAGTACTTC. This codes for CASSLDGEYEQYF.

The rearrangement uses TRBV6-9 and TRBJ2-1; D is perhaps TRBD2 (6 bases). CDR1 and CDR2 (germline): MNHGY, SVAAGI. CDR3 length equals 12 residues. Trimming took off 4 bases at V and 10 bases at J, with 11 bases between the two ends. The CDR3 bases are TGTGCCAGCAGTTTAACCGGAGGGGAGCAGTTCTTC. Encoded protein: CASSLTGGEQFF.

This clone was recorded a few times. CDR3 region: CASSIGQPPYNEQFF. The CDR3 DNA follows: TGCGCCAGCAGCATAGGACAGCCACCCTACAATGAGCAGTTCTTC. The chain combines TRBV5-1 with TRBJ2-1; D might be TRBD1 (6 bases). CDR3 length: 15 residues. Germline V CDR1 and CDR2: SGHRS, YFSETQ. Deletions cut 4 bases from V and 2 bases from J, with 13 bases between.

The J gene is TRBJ1-4, the V gene TRBV19, with D perhaps matching TRBD1 (6 bases). The CDR3 extends over 14 amino acids. Germline V gene sequence: CDR1 LNHDA, CDR2 SQIVND (reference sequence). Trimming took off 6 bases at V and 7 bases at J, with 15 bases between the two ends. The CDR3 nucleotides are TGTGCCAGTAGCAGGGGCCCAGGTGCTGAAAAACTGTTTTTT. This sequence encodes CASSRGPGAEKLFF.

The chain has TRBV18 and TRBJ2-7; D perhaps matches TRBD2 (5 bases). The CDR3 consists of 15 residues. Looked up from germline, CDR1 is KGHSH and CDR2 is LQKENI. V lost 6 bases, J lost 0 bases, and 15 bases lay in between. The CDR3 sequence is CASSPIGESSYEQYF. Here the CDR3 DNA reads TGTGCCAGCTCGCCGATTGGGGAGAGCTCCTACGAGCAGTACTTC.

This clone was counted only a few times. This rearrangement joins TRBV6-1 to TRBJ2-5, with TRBD1 matching over 7 bases. The germline gives CDR1 MNHNS, CDR2 SASEGT. The CDR3 covers 15 residues. V dropped 6 bases and J dropped 2; count of bases not matched to a gene: 9. CDR3: CASRATGVPQETQYF. The DNA of the CDR3 is TGTGCCAGCAGGGCAACAGGGGTCCCTCAAGAGACCCAGTACTTC.

This clone was seen a single time. The chain combines TRBV6-5 with TRBJ2-7, with D possibly being TRBD2 (6 bases). The CDR3 extends over 15 amino acids. CDR1 and CDR2 (germline): MNHEY, SVGAGI. Trimming left V 0 bases short and J 0 bases short, with 9 bases between. CDR3: CASSYSKLASYEQYF. The CDR3 coding sequence is TGTGCCAGCAGTTACTCGAAACTAGCCTCCTACGAGCAGTACTTC.